This is a list of T cell receptor beta chains from one sample in a study of immune evolution from preneoplasia to lung adenocarcinoma. The assay was immunoSEQ multiplex PCR, and TCRdb's table has in-frame clones only and misses some. The sample includes about 3,200 clones, around 81% of them seen just once. The sequencing input was FFPE adjacent normal lung tissue. These receptors all come from a donor aged 70 or over with lung adenocarcinoma. The CDR3 runs from the conserved cysteine through the conserved F or W. A D gene is named only where the DNA matches it firmly. Expanded clones are given a class, and other clones once, few, many or no size at all.

J gene: TRBJ1-2; clone size: .; V gene: TRBV19; D gene: .; CDR3 protein: CASSPPRVYGYTF; CDR3 DNA: TGTGCCAGTAGTCCCCCGAGGGTCTATGGCTACACCTTC
J gene: TRBJ1-1; clone size: .; V gene: TRBV7-6; D gene: .; CDR3 protein: CASSLEAGTNTEAFF; CDR3 DNA: TGTGCCAGCAGCTTAGAGGCAGGGACGAACACTGAAGCTTTCTTT
J gene: TRBJ2-7; clone size: .; V gene: TRBV5-1; D gene: TRBD1; CDR3 protein: CASSLDRGLEQYF; CDR3 DNA: TGCGCCAGCAGCTTGGACAGGGGGCTCGAGCAGTACTTC
J gene: TRBJ2-3; clone size: few; V gene: TRBV7-2; D gene: TRBD1; CDR3 protein: CASSLDQGADTQYF; CDR3 DNA: TGTGCCAGCAGCTTAGATCAGGGGGCAGATACGCAGTATTTT
J gene: TRBJ2-7; clone size: .; V gene: TRBV6-6; D gene: .; CDR3 protein: CASSYSAGTGEQYF; CDR3 DNA: TGTGCCAGCAGTTACTCCGCCGGCACGGGGGAGCAGTACTTC
J gene: TRBJ2-7; clone size: .; V gene: TRBV5-1; D gene: TRBD1; CDR3 protein: CASSYRGPYEQYF; CDR3 DNA: TGCGCCAGCAGCTACAGGGGCCCCTACGAGCAGTACTTC
J gene: TRBJ1-1; clone size: .; V gene: TRBV12-5; D gene: .; CDR3 protein: CASGPQGGSTEAFF; CDR3 DNA: TGTGCTAGTGGTCCCCAAGGTGGGAGTACTGAAGCTTTCTTT
J gene: TRBJ2-2; clone size: .; V gene: TRBV2; D gene: .; CDR3 protein: CASSLTDGELFF; CDR3 DNA: TGTGCCAGCAGCCTTACAGACGGGGAGCTGTTTTTT
J gene: TRBJ2-1; clone size: .; V gene: TRBV7-3; D gene: .; CDR3 protein: CASSLVNGHEQFF; CDR3 DNA: TGTGCCAGCAGCTTAGTCAATGGTCACGAGCAGTTCTTC
J gene: TRBJ2-1; clone size: once; V gene: TRBV11-2; D gene: .; CDR3 protein: CASSLSRESEQFF; CDR3 DNA: TGTGCCAGCAGCTTATCCAGGGAGAGTGAGCAGTTCTTC
J gene: TRBJ2-7; clone size: .; V gene: TRBV18; D gene: TRBD2; CDR3 protein: CASSPPGLAASGQYF; CDR3 DNA: TGTGCCAGCTCACCTCCGGGACTAGCGGCTTCGGGGCAGTACTTC
J gene: TRBJ2-7; clone size: .; V gene: TRBV19; D gene: .; CDR3 protein: CASRTRRGDYEQYF; CDR3 DNA: TGTGCCAGTAGGACTCGGCGCGGAGACTACGAGCAGTACTTC
J gene: TRBJ2-5; clone size: .; V gene: TRBV11-2; D gene: TRBD2; CDR3 protein: CASSPEAGPQETQYF; CDR3 DNA: TGTGCCAGCAGCCCCGAAGCGGGACCCCAAGAGACCCAGTACTTC
J gene: TRBJ2-5; clone size: .; V gene: TRBV25-1; D gene: TRBD2; CDR3 protein: CASSEREVGTQYF; CDR3 DNA: TGTGCCAGCAGTGAGCGGGAGGTGGGGACCCAGTACTTC
J gene: TRBJ2-7; clone size: large; V gene: TRBV7-2; D gene: .; CDR3 protein: CASRRGFDEQYF; CDR3 DNA: TGTGCCAGCAGAAGAGGGTTTGACGAGCAGTACTTC
J gene: TRBJ2-1; clone size: .; V gene: TRBV9; D gene: TRBD2; CDR3 protein: CASSVGTSGIGNEQFF; CDR3 DNA: TGTGCCAGCAGCGTCGGGACTAGCGGGATTGGGAATGAGCAGTTCTTC
J gene: TRBJ1-1; clone size: few; V gene: TRBV27; D gene: .; CDR3 protein: CASSPADRTGIAFF; CDR3 DNA: TGTGCCAGCAGCCCCGCCGACAGAACAGGAATAGCTTTCTTT
J gene: TRBJ2-5; clone size: .; V gene: TRBV5-1; D gene: TRBD1; CDR3 protein: CASSLMTTGTASGGTQYF; CDR3 DNA: TGCGCCAGCAGCTTAATGACGACAGGGACGGCCAGTGGGGGGACCCAGTACTTC
J gene: TRBJ2-7; clone size: .; V gene: TRBV5-5; D gene: TRBD1; CDR3 protein: CASSLREAPGTGAYEQYF; CDR3 DNA: TGTGCCAGCAGCTTAAGGGAAGCTCCCGGGACAGGGGCCTACGAGCAGTACTTC
J gene: TRBJ2-1; clone size: .; V gene: TRBV7-2; D gene: .; CDR3 protein: CASSSGQNEQFF; CDR3 DNA: TGTGCCAGCAGCTCCGGACAGAATGAGCAGTTCTTC
J gene: TRBJ2-1; clone size: .; V gene: TRBV6-5; D gene: .; CDR3 protein: CASSTSRGLKDEQFF; CDR3 DNA: TGTGCCAGCAGTACCTCTAGGGGGTTAAAGGATGAGCAGTTCTTC
J gene: TRBJ2-7; clone size: .; V gene: TRBV10-3; D gene: TRBD1; CDR3 protein: CAITDGQGGEQYF; CDR3 DNA: TGTGCCATCACTGACGGACAGGGTGGGGAGCAGTACTTC
J gene: TRBJ1-2; clone size: few; V gene: TRBV4-1; D gene: .; CDR3 protein: CASSQEAQTALYGYTF; CDR3 DNA: TGCGCCAGCAGCCAAGAGGCCCAGACAGCCCTCTATGGCTACACCTTC
J gene: TRBJ1-4; clone size: .; V gene: TRBV7-6; D gene: TRBD1; CDR3 protein: CASSLGQGSEKLFF; CDR3 DNA: TGTGCCAGCAGCTTAGGACAGGGGTCTGAAAAACTGTTTTTT
J gene: TRBJ2-3; clone size: .; V gene: TRBV11-2; D gene: .; CDR3 protein: CASSSVDTQYF; CDR3 DNA: TGTGCCAGCAGCTCTGTCGATACGCAGTATTTT
J gene: TRBJ2-7; clone size: .; V gene: TRBV4-1; D gene: TRBD2; CDR3 protein: CASSQFSSGSYEQYF; CDR3 DNA: TGCGCCAGCAGCCAATTTTCTAGCGGCTCCTACGAGCAGTACTTC
J gene: TRBJ2-7; clone size: .; V gene: TRBV30; D gene: TRBD1; CDR3 protein: CAWGRTGAYEQYF; CDR3 DNA: TGTGCCTGGGGCCGAACAGGGGCCTACGAGCAGTACTTC
J gene: TRBJ1-1; clone size: .; V gene: TRBV7-9; D gene: TRBD1; CDR3 protein: CASSQTGIDTEAFF; CDR3 DNA: TGTGCCAGCAGCCAGACAGGGATTGACACTGAAGCTTTCTTT
J gene: TRBJ1-2; clone size: .; V gene: TRBV27; D gene: .; CDR3 protein: CASGKNYGYTF; CDR3 DNA: TGTGCCAGCGGAAAAAACTATGGCTACACCTTC
J gene: TRBJ1-2; clone size: few; V gene: TRBV19; D gene: TRBD1; CDR3 protein: CASRFDRGGYTF; CDR3 DNA: TGTGCCAGTAGGTTTGACAGGGGAGGCTACACCTTC
J gene: TRBJ2-7; clone size: .; V gene: TRBV7-3; D gene: TRBD2; CDR3 protein: CASSLLAGAYEQYF; CDR3 DNA: TGTGCCAGCAGCTTACTAGCGGGAGCCTACGAGCAGTACTTC
J gene: TRBJ2-4; clone size: few; V gene: TRBV19; D gene: .; CDR3 protein: CASSIVSGGSGTKNIQYF; CDR3 DNA: TGTGCCAGTAGTATAGTTTCAGGGGGAAGCGGGACCAAAAACATTCAGTACTTC
J gene: TRBJ2-5; clone size: .; V gene: TRBV4-1; D gene: TRBD2; CDR3 protein: CASSLEVASGRARPQETQYF; CDR3 DNA: TGCGCCAGCAGCCTAGAGGTGGCTAGCGGGAGGGCCCGCCCCCAAGAGACCCAGTACTTC
J gene: TRBJ1-1; clone size: .; V gene: TRBV19; D gene: TRBD1; CDR3 protein: CASSTTGTTEAFF; CDR3 DNA: TGTGCCAGTAGTACGACAGGGACCACTGAAGCTTTCTTT
J gene: TRBJ1-4; clone size: .; V gene: TRBV7-9; D gene: TRBD1; CDR3 protein: CASSPDRVQEKLFF; CDR3 DNA: TGTGCCAGCAGCCCCGACAGGGTGCAGGAAAAACTGTTTTTT
J gene: TRBJ2-2; clone size: few; V gene: TRBV9; D gene: TRBD1; CDR3 protein: CASSVVPGGVGTGELFF; CDR3 DNA: TGTGCCAGCAGCGTAGTTCCAGGGGGCGTGGGCACCGGGGAGCTGTTTTTT
J gene: TRBJ2-3; clone size: .; V gene: TRBV7-6; D gene: .; CDR3 protein: CASSPTIRADTQYF; CDR3 DNA: TGTGCCAGCAGCCCGACTATAAGGGCAGATACGCAGTATTTT
J gene: TRBJ2-1; clone size: .; V gene: TRBV9; D gene: TRBD2; CDR3 protein: CASSVGTSDTGWDEQFF; CDR3 DNA: TGTGCCAGCAGCGTAGGGACTAGCGATACGGGGTGGGATGAGCAGTTCTTC
J gene: TRBJ1-1; clone size: once; V gene: TRBV2; D gene: .; CDR3 protein: CASSYMNTEAFF; CDR3 DNA: TGTGCCAGCTCTTACATGAACACTGAAGCTTTCTTT
J gene: TRBJ1-1; clone size: .; V gene: TRBV7-2; D gene: .; CDR3 protein: CASSLADWGRRTEAFF; CDR3 DNA: TGTGCCAGCAGCTTAGCGGATTGGGGCAGGAGAACTGAAGCTTTCTTT
J gene: TRBJ2-7; clone size: .; V gene: TRBV7-9; D gene: TRBD1; CDR3 protein: CASSWDRSNEQYF; CDR3 DNA: TGTGCCAGCAGCTGGGACAGGTCTAACGAGCAGTACTTC
J gene: TRBJ2-5; clone size: .; V gene: TRBV7-2; D gene: TRBD1; CDR3 protein: CASSSGTGRETQYF; CDR3 DNA: TGTGCCAGCAGCTCAGGGACAGGGAGAGAGACCCAGTACTTC
J gene: TRBJ2-5; clone size: few; V gene: TRBV14; D gene: .; CDR3 protein: CASSQTRHETQYF; CDR3 DNA: TGTGCCAGCAGCCAAACTAGGCACGAGACCCAGTACTTC
J gene: TRBJ2-6; clone size: .; V gene: TRBV19; D gene: .; CDR3 protein: CASSSGGAGANVLTF; CDR3 DNA: TGTGCCAGTAGTAGCGGGGGCGCTGGGGCCAACGTCCTGACTTTC
J gene: TRBJ2-7; clone size: .; V gene: TRBV14; D gene: .; CDR3 protein: CASSQPQEEGWLEQYF; CDR3 DNA: TGTGCCAGCAGCCAACCACAGGAAGAGGGGTGGCTCGAGCAGTACTTC
J gene: TRBJ1-2; clone size: once; V gene: TRBV4-1; D gene: .; CDR3 protein: CASSQEALPTPTGYTF; CDR3 DNA: TGCGCCAGCAGCCAAGAGGCCCTCCCCACACCCACGGGCTACACCTTC
J gene: TRBJ2-3; clone size: .; V gene: TRBV23-1; D gene: .; CDR3 protein: CASPHTLSQRTDTQYF; CDR3 DNA: TGCGCCAGTCCCCATACCCTGTCCCAACGCACAGATACGCAGTATTTT
J gene: TRBJ1-1; clone size: .; V gene: TRBV4-1; D gene: .; CDR3 protein: CASSRSSAGAGETEAFF; CDR3 DNA: TGCGCCAGCAGCCGCTCATCGGCAGGGGCAGGGGAAACTGAAGCTTTCTTT
J gene: TRBJ2-2; clone size: .; V gene: TRBV9; D gene: .; CDR3 protein: CASRGSPPGELFF; CDR3 DNA: TGTGCCAGCAGGGGCTCCCCTCCCGGGGAGCTGTTTTTT
J gene: TRBJ2-5; clone size: .; V gene: TRBV14; D gene: .; CDR3 protein: CASSRDPRETQYF; CDR3 DNA: TGTGCCAGCAGCAGGGACCCGAGAGAGACCCAGTACTTC
J gene: TRBJ1-2; clone size: .; V gene: TRBV11-2; D gene: .; CDR3 protein: CASSFPANYGYTF; CDR3 DNA: TGTGCCAGCAGCTTCCCTGCTAACTATGGCTACACCTTC
J gene: TRBJ1-1; clone size: .; V gene: TRBV5-1; D gene: TRBD1; CDR3 protein: CASSFFGQGSTEAFF; CDR3 DNA: TGCGCCAGCAGCTTCTTCGGACAGGGTTCCACTGAAGCTTTCTTT
J gene: TRBJ2-3; clone size: .; V gene: TRBV7-9; D gene: .; CDR3 protein: CASSFPSTDTQYF; CDR3 DNA: TGTGCCAGCAGCTTTCCTAGCACAGATACGCAGTATTTT
J gene: TRBJ1-2; clone size: .; V gene: TRBV4-3; D gene: .; CDR3 protein: CASSGSTRAARRKTYGYTF; CDR3 DNA: TGCGCCAGCAGCGGATCGACGAGAGCAGCGCGTCGAAAGACCTATGGCTACACCTTC
J gene: TRBJ1-1; clone size: .; V gene: TRBV5-1; D gene: .; CDR3 protein: CASSIGTVNTEAFF; CDR3 DNA: TGCGCCAGCAGCATCGGGACGGTGAACACTGAAGCTTTCTTT
J gene: TRBJ2-3; clone size: .; V gene: TRBV7-2; D gene: TRBD1; CDR3 protein: CASSLTGAGNQDTQYF; CDR3 DNA: TGTGCCAGCAGCTTAACAGGGGCCGGCAACCAAGATACGCAGTATTTT
J gene: TRBJ2-2; clone size: .; V gene: TRBV29-1; D gene: TRBD1; CDR3 protein: CSVIRTGSTGELFF; CDR3 DNA: TGCAGCGTTATAAGGACAGGTTCGACCGGGGAGCTGTTTTTT
J gene: TRBJ1-5; clone size: .; V gene: TRBV5-5; D gene: .; CDR3 protein: CASSWGSGDQPQHF; CDR3 DNA: TGTGCCAGCAGCTGGGGGTCGGGGGATCAGCCCCAGCATTTT